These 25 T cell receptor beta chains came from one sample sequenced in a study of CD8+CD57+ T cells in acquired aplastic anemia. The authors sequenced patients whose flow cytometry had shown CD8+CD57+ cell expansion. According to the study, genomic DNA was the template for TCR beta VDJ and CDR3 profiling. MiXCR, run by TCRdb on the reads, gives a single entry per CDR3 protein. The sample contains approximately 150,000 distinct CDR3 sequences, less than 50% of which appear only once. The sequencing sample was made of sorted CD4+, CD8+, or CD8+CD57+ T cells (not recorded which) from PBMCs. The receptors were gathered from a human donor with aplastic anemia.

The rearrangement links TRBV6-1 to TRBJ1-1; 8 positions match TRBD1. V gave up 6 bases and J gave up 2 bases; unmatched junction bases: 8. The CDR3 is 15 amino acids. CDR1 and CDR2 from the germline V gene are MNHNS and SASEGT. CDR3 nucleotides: TGTGCCAGCAGCCCCGGGGGACAGGCCAACACTGAAGCTTTCTTT. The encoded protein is CASSPGGQANTEAFF.

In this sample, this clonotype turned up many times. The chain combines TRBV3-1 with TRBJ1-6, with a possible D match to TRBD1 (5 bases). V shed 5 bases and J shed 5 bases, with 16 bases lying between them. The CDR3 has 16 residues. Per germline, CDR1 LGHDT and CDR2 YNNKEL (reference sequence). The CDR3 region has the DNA TGTGCCAGCAGCGAGACCGGGACCGTAAATAATTCACCCCTCCACTTT. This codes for CASSETGTVNNSPLHF.

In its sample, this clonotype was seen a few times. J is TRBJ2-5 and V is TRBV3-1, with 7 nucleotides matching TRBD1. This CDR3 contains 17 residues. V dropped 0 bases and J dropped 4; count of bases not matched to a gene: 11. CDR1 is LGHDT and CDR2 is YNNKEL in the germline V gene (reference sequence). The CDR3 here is CASSQDGTVRLGETQYF. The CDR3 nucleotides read TGTGCCAGCAGCCAAGATGGGACAGTTCGCCTAGGAGAGACCCAGTACTTC.

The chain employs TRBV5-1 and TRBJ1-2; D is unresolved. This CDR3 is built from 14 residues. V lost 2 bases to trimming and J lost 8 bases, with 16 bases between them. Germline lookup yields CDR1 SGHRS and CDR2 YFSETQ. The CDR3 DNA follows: TGCGCCAGCAGCTTAGGGCCTAATCCTAGAGGCTACACCTTC. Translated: CASSLGPNPRGYTF.

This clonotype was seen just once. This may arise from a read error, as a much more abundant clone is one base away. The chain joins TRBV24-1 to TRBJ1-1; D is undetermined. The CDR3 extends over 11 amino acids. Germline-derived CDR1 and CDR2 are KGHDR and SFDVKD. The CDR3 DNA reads TGTGCCAGCAGTTTTGGACTCCAAGCTTTCTTT. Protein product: CASSFGLQAFF.

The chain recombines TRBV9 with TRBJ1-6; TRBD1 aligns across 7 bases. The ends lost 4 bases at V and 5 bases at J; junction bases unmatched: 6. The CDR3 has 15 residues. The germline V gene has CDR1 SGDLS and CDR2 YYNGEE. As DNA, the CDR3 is TGTGCCAGCAGCCCCGGGACAGTAAATAATTCACCCCTCCACTTT. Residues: CASSPGTVNNSPLHF.

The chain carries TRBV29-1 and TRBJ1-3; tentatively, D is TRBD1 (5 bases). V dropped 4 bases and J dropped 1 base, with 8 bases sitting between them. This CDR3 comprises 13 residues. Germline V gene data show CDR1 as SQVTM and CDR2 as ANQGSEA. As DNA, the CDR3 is TGCAGCGTTGGTGGGGGGTCTGGAAACACCATATATTTT. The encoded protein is CSVGGGSGNTIYF.

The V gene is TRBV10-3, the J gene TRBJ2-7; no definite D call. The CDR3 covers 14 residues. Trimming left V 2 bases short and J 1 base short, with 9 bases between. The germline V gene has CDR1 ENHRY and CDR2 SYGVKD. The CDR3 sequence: CAISEVTRSYEQYF. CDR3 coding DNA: TGTGCCATCAGTGAGGTTACCAGGTCCTACGAGCAGTACTTC.

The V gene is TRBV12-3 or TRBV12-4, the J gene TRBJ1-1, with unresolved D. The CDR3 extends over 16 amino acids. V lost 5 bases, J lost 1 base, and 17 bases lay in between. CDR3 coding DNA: TGTGCCAGCAGTCTCCGCCCTACCAGTCGGAACACTGAAGCTTTCTTT. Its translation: CASSLRPTSRNTEAFF.

The CDR3 DNA is TGCAGTGCTAGAGGGGGGGCCGCCCAAGAGACCCAGTACTTC. Translating gives CSARGGAAQETQYF. The chain couples TRBV20-1 to TRBJ2-5; either TRBD1 or TRBD2 may supply D (6 bases each). Germline lookup yields CDR1 DFQATT and CDR2 SNEGSKA (reference sequence). V lost 1 base, J lost 1 base, and 10 bases lay in between. CDR3 length equals 14 residues.

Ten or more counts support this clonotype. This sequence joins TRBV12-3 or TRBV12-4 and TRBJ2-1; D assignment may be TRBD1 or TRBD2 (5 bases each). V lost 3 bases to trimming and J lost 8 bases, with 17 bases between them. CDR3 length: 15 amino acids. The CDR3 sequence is CASSFRGTQADEQFF. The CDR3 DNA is TGTGCCAGCAGTTTTCGTGGGACCCAGGCCGATGAGCAGTTCTTC.

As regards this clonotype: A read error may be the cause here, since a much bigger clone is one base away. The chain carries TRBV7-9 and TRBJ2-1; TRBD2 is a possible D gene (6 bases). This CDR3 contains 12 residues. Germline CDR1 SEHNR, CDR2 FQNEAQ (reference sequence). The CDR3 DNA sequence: TGTGCCAGCAGCTCCCACGGCCGGGAGCAGCTCTTC. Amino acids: CASSSHGREQLF.

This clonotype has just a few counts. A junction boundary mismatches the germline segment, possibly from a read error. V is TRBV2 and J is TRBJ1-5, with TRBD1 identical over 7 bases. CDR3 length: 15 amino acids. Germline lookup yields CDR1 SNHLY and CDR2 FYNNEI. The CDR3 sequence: CASSEYGQGNQPQHF. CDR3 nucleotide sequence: TGTGCTAGCAGTGAATACGGACAGGGCAATCAGCCCCAGCATTTT.

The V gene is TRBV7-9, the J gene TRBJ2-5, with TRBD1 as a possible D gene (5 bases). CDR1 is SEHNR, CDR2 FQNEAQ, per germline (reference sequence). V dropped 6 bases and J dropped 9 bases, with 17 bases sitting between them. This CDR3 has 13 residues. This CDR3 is CASSLDSWASQYF. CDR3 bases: TGTGCCAGCAGTCTAGACAGCTGGGCTTCCCAGTACTTC.

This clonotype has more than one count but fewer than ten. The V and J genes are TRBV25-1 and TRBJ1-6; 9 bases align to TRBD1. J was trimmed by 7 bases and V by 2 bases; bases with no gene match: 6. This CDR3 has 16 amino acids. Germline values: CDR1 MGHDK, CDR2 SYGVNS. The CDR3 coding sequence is TGTGCCAGCAGTGAAACGGGACAGGGAGGGAATTCACCCCTCCACTTT. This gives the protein CASSETGQGGNSPLHF.

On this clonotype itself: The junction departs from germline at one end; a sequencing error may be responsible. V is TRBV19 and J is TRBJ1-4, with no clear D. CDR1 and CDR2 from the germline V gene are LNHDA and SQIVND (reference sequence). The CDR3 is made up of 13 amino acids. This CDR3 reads CACSISMGERLFF. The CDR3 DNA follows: TGTGCCTGTAGTATATCAATGGGCGAAAGACTGTTTTTT.

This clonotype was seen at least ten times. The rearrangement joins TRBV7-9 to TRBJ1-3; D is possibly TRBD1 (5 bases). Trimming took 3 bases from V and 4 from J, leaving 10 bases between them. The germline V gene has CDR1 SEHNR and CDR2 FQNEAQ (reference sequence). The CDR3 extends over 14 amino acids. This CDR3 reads CASSLMGPGNTIYF. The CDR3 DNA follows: TGTGCCAGCAGCTTGATGGGGCCAGGAAACACCATATATTTT.

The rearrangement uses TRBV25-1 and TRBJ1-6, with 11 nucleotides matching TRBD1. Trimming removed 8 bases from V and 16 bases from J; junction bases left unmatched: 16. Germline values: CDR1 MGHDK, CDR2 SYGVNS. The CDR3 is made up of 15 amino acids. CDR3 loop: CASVPGQGAGTLLHF. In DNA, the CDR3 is TGTGCCAGCGTACCCGGACAGGGGGCCGGGACACTACTCCACTTT.

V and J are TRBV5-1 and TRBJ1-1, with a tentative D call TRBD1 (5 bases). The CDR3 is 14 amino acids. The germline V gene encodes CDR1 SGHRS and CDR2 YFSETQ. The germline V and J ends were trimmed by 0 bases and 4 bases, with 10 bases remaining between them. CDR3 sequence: CASSLEGVVTEAFF. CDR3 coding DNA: TGCGCCAGCAGCTTGGAAGGGGTCGTCACTGAAGCTTTCTTT. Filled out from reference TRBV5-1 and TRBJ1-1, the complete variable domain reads KAGVTQTPRYLIKTRGQQVTLSCSPISGHRSVSWYQQTPGQGLQFLFEYFSETQRNKGNFPGRFSGRQFSNSRSEMNVSTLELGDSALYLCASSLEGVVTEAFFGQGTRLTVV.

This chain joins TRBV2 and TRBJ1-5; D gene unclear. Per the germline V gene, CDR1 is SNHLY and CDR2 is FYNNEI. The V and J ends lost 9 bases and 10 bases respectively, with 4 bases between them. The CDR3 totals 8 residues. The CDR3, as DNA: TGTGCCAGTAAACCCCAGCATTTT. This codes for CASKPQHF.

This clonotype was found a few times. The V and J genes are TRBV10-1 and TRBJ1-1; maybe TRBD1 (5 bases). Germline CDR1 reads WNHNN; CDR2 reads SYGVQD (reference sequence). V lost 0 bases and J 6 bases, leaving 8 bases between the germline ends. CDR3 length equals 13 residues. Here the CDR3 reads CASSESRQSEAFF. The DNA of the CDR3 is TGCGCCAGCAGTGAGTCGAGACAGTCTGAAGCTTTCTTT.

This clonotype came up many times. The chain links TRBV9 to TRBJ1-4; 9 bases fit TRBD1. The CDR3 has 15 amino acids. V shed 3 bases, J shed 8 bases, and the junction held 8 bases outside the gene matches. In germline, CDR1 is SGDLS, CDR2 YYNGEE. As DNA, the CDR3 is TGTGCCAGCAGCGCTACGGGACAGGGAAGAGAAAAACTGTTTTTT. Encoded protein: CASSATGQGREKLFF.

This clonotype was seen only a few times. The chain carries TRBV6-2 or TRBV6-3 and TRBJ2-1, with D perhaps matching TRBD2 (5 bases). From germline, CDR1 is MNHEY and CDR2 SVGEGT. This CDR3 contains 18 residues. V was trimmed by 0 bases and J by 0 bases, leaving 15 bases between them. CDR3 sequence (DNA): TGTGCCAGCAGTTACTCCCGGGGAGCGGCAAGCTCCTACAATGAGCAGTTCTTC. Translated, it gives CASSYSRGAASSYNEQFF.

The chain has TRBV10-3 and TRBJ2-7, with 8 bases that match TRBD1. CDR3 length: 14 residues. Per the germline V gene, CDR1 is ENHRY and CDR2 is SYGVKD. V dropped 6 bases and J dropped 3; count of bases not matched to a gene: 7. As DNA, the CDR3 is TGTGCCATCAGGGGCGGCGGACAGGGCTACGAGCAGTACTTC. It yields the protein CAIRGGGQGYEQYF.

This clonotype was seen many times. The CDR3 DNA sequence: TGCGCCAGCAGCCAACTGACTAGCAGCGCCGGCGGGGAGCTGTTTTTT. Its protein is CASSQLTSSAGGELFF. The chain couples TRBV4-3 to TRBJ2-2; 7 bases agree with TRBD2. After removal of 2 bases from V and 7 bases from J, the junction contained 10 bases not matched to a gene. Germline V gene lookup returns CDR1 LGHNA and CDR2 YSLEER. CDR3 length: 16 residues.